This TCR beta chain was sequenced during a study of blood T cells in healthy people across ages. The CDR3 is made up of 15 amino acids. The V and J ends lost 6 bases and 0 bases respectively, with 12 bases between them. This clonotype was seen many times. The authors ran a second PCR of about 6 to 11 cycles using a sample-barcoded 5' primer and a J-beta primer mix. Every single cDNA molecule received a tag from a template-switch adaptor with 12 random nucleotides. TCRdb independently ran MiXCR on the 5' RACE reads; one entry per CDR3 protein. Here the sample spans some 760,000 distinct CDR3 sequences, 20% to 25% being singletons. These data were also reused for a study on T cells of mothers and their children.

Sequencing input: blood. This TCR was sampled from a boy younger than 18 in good health. V usage is TRBV12-3 or TRBV12-4 and J usage is TRBJ1-3; weak D call: TRBD1 (5 bases). The CDR3 is CASRTSGGSGNTIYF. The CDR3 DNA reads as TGTGCCAGCAGGACGTCGGGGGGCTCTGGAAACACCATATATTTT.